The 21 T cell receptor beta chains below come from one sample, sequenced in a study of regulatory T cells in long-lasting Graves disease. The time point was: newly diagnosed GD, antithyroid drugs for less than 3 months. From RNA extracted from PBMCs, the TCR library was made. iRepertoire HTBI primers and Arm-PCR of CDR3 regions built TCR beta libraries. One entry per CDR3 protein, called by TCRdb with MiXCR from the multiplex PCR reads. Of approximately 440,000 distinct CDR3 sequences listed, 15% to 20% are singletons. These data were likewise used in another study, on T cells in Graves' hyperthyroidism and ophthalmopathy.

Sample: peripheral blood mononuclear cells (PBMCs), taken at new diagnosis, from a patient treated with antithyroid drugs. Receptors were obtained from a man aged 40-50 years with Graves disease.

This clonotype was seen ten or more times. The rearrangement joins TRBV28 to TRBJ1-1; D gene ambiguous. Germline V gene lookup returns CDR1 MDHEN and CDR2 SYDVKM. Trimming took off 3 bases at V and 0 bases at J, with 11 bases between the two ends. The CDR3 spans 15 residues. CDR3: CASSFGLNLNTEAFF. CDR3 DNA: TGTGCCAGCAGTTTTGGCCTGAACCTGAACACTGAAGCTTTCTTT.

The chain carries TRBV6-1 and TRBJ1-2; 7 bases map to TRBD1. This CDR3 has 14 residues. CDR1 is MNHNS, CDR2 SASEGT, per germline. V trimming: 6 bases; J trimming: 6 bases; junction bases outside the gene matches: 10. The CDR3 coding sequence is TGTGCCAGCAGCCGGGACAGAGCAACGCATGGCTACACCTTC. Its translation is CASSRDRATHGYTF.

The chain couples TRBV3-1 to TRBJ2-5, with 8 bases fitting TRBD2. J was trimmed by 2 bases and V by 4 bases; bases with no gene match: 12. The CDR3 covers 17 residues. Germline CDR1 and CDR2: LGHDT and YNNKEL (reference sequence). The CDR3 sequence: CASSLTLGAGVQETQYF. The CDR3 DNA follows: TGTGCCAGCAGCCTAACGTTGGGAGCGGGGGTGCAAGAGACCCAGTACTTC.

In this sample, this clonotype turned up many times. DNA of the CDR3: TGTGCCAGCAGCCCCGGGGGGAGGCAGTATTTT. It yields the protein CASSPGGRQYF. V and J are TRBV5-4 and TRBJ2-3; 7 nucleotides agree with TRBD2. The CDR3 runs 11 residues. V trimming: 4 bases; J trimming: 11 bases; junction bases outside the gene matches: 4. Germline lookup yields CDR1 SGHNT and CDR2 YYREEE (reference sequence). The full variable domain, with the rest looked up from reference TRBV5-4 and TRBJ2-3, is ETGVTQSPTHLIKTRGQQVTLRCSSQSGHNTVSWYQQALGQGPQFIFQYYREEENGRGNFPPRFSGLQFPNYSSELNVNALELDDSALYLCASSPGGRQYFGPGTRLTVL.

This clonotype appeared many times. This chain connects TRBV12-3 or TRBV12-4 to TRBJ2-1; D might be TRBD1 (7 bases). V was cut by 6 bases and J by 10 bases, with 16 bases left in between. The CDR3 spans 13 residues. The CDR3 DNA is TGTGCCAGCAGCCCAAAGCAGGGGGGAGAGCAGTTCTTC. Encoded protein: CASSPKQGGEQFF.

This clonotype occurred many times. This sequence joins TRBV30 and TRBJ2-5; no definite D call. The V and J ends lost 0 bases and 2 bases respectively, with 7 bases between them. The germline gives CDR1 GTSNPN, CDR2 SVGIG (reference sequence). The CDR3 sequence is 13 residues long. Here the CDR3 reads CAWSVTLQETQYF. CDR3 coding DNA: TGTGCCTGGAGTGTAACACTTCAAGAGACCCAGTACTTC. Looking up the rest from reference TRBV30 and TRBJ2-5 gives the full variable domain: SQTIHQWPATLVQPVGSPLSLECTVEGTSNPNLYWYRQAAGRGLQLLFYSVGIGQISSEVPQNLSASRPQDRQFILSSKKLLLSDSGFYLCAWSVTLQETQYFGPGTRLLVL.

This clonotype was observed at least ten times. This chain connects TRBV18 to TRBJ2-7, with TRBD2 identical over 8 bases. The length of the CDR3 is 16 residues. CDR1 KGHSH and CDR2 LQKENI come from the germline V gene. V was clipped by 4 bases and J by 6 bases; unmatched bases: 14. The CDR3 here is CASSQMGEAGVGEQYF. CDR3 nucleotide sequence: TGTGCCAGCTCACAAATGGGTGAAGCGGGAGTTGGCGAGCAGTACTTC.

This clonotype was seen many times. The rearrangement joins TRBV3-1 to TRBJ2-7; 13 bases are a match to TRBD2. This CDR3 has 17 residues. V lost 3 bases and J lost 4; bases outside the gene matches: 9. CDR1 is LGHDT and CDR2 is YNNKEL in the germline V gene (reference sequence). The CDR3 DNA reads as TGTGCCAGCAGCCACGCTAGGAGACTAGCGGGAGGATACGAGCAGTACTTC. It codes for CASSHARRLAGGYEQYF.

This clonotype came up many times. The rearrangement links TRBV6-5 to TRBJ2-7; D not resolved. V gave up 3 bases and J gave up 2 bases, with 20 bases separating them. CDR1 is MNHEY and CDR2 is SVGAGI in the germline V gene. This CDR3 region has 17 residues. The CDR3 is CASSYQAHPRYPYEQYF. The CDR3 DNA follows: TGTGCCAGCAGTTATCAGGCCCACCCTAGATATCCCTACGAGCAGTACTTC.

On this clonotype: This sequence may be a read error, since a much larger clone differs from it by one base. This CDR3 is missing its conserved last phenylalanine or tryptophan, likely due to a read error. V usage is TRBV20-1 and J usage is TRBJ2-5, with D possibly called TRBD1 or TRBD2 (5 bases each). CDR1 is DFQATT and CDR2 is SNEGSKA in the germline V gene (reference sequence). The CDR3 totals 13 residues. The ends were cut back, 3 bases at V and 5 bases at J, with 13 bases in the middle. The CDR3 nucleotides are TGCAGTGCTAGTGGGGCAGAGGGTGAGACCCAGTACTCC. Its translation is CSASGAEGETQYS.

This chain connects TRBV4-2 to TRBJ2-1; 10 positions match TRBD2. Germline V gene sequence: CDR1 LGHNA, CDR2 YNFKEQ. CDR3 size: 17 residues. Unmatched junction bases numbered 10, after V lost 1 base and J lost 7 bases. The CDR3 DNA sequence: TGTGCCAGCAGCCAAGTTGGCCTAGCGGGAGTCGGGAATGAGCAGTTCTTC. This translates into CASSQVGLAGVGNEQFF.

This clonotype appeared a few times. V usage is TRBV15 and J usage is TRBJ2-3; D uncertain. This CDR3 comprises 12 residues. The ends were cut back, 4 bases at V and 2 bases at J, with 4 bases in the middle. CDR1 and CDR2 from the germline V gene are LNHNV and YYDKDF (reference sequence). The CDR3 nucleotides read TGTGCCACCAGCAAAGCCACAGATACGCAGTATTTT. Translated, it gives CATSKATDTQYF.

There are many counts of this clonotype. This rearrangement joins TRBV20-1 to TRBJ1-6; 9 nucleotides agree with TRBD1. V lost 0 bases, J lost 6 bases, and 0 bases stayed unmatched. The V gene's germline CDR1 is DFQATT and CDR2 SNEGSKA (reference sequence). The CDR3 contains 14 residues. The CDR3 sequence: CSAREDRGNSPLHF. The DNA for the CDR3 is TGCAGTGCTAGAGAGGACAGGGGTAATTCACCCCTCCACTTT.

This clonotype was seen repeatedly, ten times or more. At one boundary the junction diverges from the germline segment, which might be a read error. V usage is TRBV7-3 and J usage is TRBJ2-1, with TRBD1 as a possible D gene (6 bases). CDR3 length equals 14 residues. Germline lookup yields CDR1 SGHTA and CDR2 FQGTGA. Here the CDR3 DNA reads TGTGCCAGCAGCGTAACAGGGACCTACAATGAGCAGTTCTTC. It encodes CASSVTGTYNEQFF.

This clonotype was seen more than once but under ten times. The rearrangement joins TRBV6-2 or TRBV6-3 to TRBJ1-3; D is unresolved. V dropped 2 bases and J dropped 6 bases, with 11 bases sitting between them. Germline-derived CDR1 and CDR2 are MNHEY and SVGEGT. This CDR3 spans 14 amino acids. For the CDR3, the DNA is TGTGCCAGCAGTTACGGGAGGGAAGTAAACACCATATATTTT. Translated, it gives CASSYGREVNTIYF.

This clonotype occurred many times. J is TRBJ1-5 and V is TRBV12-3 or TRBV12-4; a weak D match, TRBD1 (5 bases). The V gene lost 7 bases and the J gene lost 9 bases, with 19 bases spanning the gap. CDR3 length equals 14 residues. The CDR3 loop is CASTADRPGLPQHF. The CDR3 bases are TGTGCCAGCACTGCAGACAGACCTGGCCTGCCCCAGCATTTT.

This clonotype was counted ten times or more. In nucleotides, the CDR3 is TGCAGCTTCTGGGAGGGACTCAGCTCCTACAATGAGCAGTTCTTC. It translates to CSFWEGLSSYNEQFF. V is TRBV29-1 and J is TRBJ2-1; TRBD2 agrees at 7 bases. V trimming: 8 bases; J trimming: 0 bases; junction bases outside the gene matches: 10. The CDR3 totals 15 residues. CDR1 and CDR2 from the germline V gene are SQVTM and ANQGSEA.

This rearrangement joins TRBV7-3 to TRBJ2-7, with D perhaps matching TRBD2 (5 bases). Germline CDR1 reads SGHTA; CDR2 reads FQGTGA. CDR3 length: 13 residues. The V gene lost 6 bases and the J gene lost 3 bases, with 12 bases spanning the gap. CDR3 residues: CASSPYSGYEQYF. The CDR3 coding sequence is TGTGCCAGCAGTCCATACAGCGGCTACGAGCAGTACTTC.

In this sample, this clonotype turned up many times. The gene calls are TRBV2 and TRBJ2-1, with D unclear. CDR1 and CDR2 (germline): SNHLY, FYNNEI. V was clipped by 7 bases and J by 5 bases, with 12 bases between them. This CDR3 is built from 13 residues. In DNA form, the CDR3 reads TGTGCCAGCATCCCAAATGCCAACAATGAGCAGTTCTTC. It codes for CASIPNANNEQFF.

V gene TRBV9 combines with J gene TRBJ2-1; TRBD2 agrees at 9 bases. The ends lost 2 bases at V and 5 bases at J; junction bases unmatched: 2. CDR1 and CDR2 (germline): SGDLS, YYNGEE. This CDR3 comprises 14 residues. The CDR3 here is CASSVLAGDNEQFF. In nucleotides, the CDR3 is TGTGCCAGCAGCGTTTTAGCGGGAGACAATGAGCAGTTCTTC.

This clonotype was picked up many times. This chain joins TRBV12-3 or TRBV12-4 and TRBJ2-2; perhaps TRBD1 as D (5 bases). This CDR3 region has 15 residues. V lost 7 bases and J 4 bases, leaving 16 bases between the germline ends. CDR3 sequence: CASTLDRAITGELFF. Here the CDR3 DNA reads TGTGCCAGCACCCTAGACAGAGCCATCACCGGGGAGCTGTTTTTT.